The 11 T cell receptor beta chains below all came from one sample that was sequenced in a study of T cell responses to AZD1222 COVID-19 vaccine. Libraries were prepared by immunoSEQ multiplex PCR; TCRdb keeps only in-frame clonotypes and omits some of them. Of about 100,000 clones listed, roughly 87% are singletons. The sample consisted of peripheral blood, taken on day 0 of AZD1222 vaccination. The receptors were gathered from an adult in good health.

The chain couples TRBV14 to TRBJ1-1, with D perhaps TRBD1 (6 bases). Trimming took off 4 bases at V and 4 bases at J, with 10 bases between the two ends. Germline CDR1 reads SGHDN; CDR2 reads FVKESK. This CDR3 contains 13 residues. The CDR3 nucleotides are TGTGCCAGCAGCCTCCAGGGGTCCACTGAAGCTTTCTTT. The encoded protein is CASSLQGSTEAFF.

The CDR3 reads CASSRGQGTGNTIYF. Here the CDR3 DNA reads TGTGCCAGCAGCCGAGGACAGGGAACTGGAAACACCATATATTTT. This chain joins TRBV7-6 and TRBJ1-3; TRBD1 matches at 8 bases. This CDR3 is 15 amino acids long. J was trimmed by 2 bases and V by 5 bases; bases with no gene match: 5. Germline CDR1 reads SGHVS; CDR2 reads FNYEAQ. The whole variable domain, filled in from reference TRBV7-6 and TRBJ1-3, reads GAGVSQSPRYKVTKRGQDVALRCDPISGHVSLYWYRQALGQGPEFLTYFNYEAQQDKSGLPNDRFSAERPEGSISTLTIQRTEQRDSAMYRCASSRGQGTGNTIYFGEGSWLTVV.

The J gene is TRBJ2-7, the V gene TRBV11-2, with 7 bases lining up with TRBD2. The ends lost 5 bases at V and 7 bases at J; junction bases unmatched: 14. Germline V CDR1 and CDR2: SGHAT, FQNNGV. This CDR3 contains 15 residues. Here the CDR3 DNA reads TGTGCCAGCAGCCCCGCCCGGGCGGGAGTGGGTGAGCAGTACTTC. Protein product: CASSPARAGVGEQYF.

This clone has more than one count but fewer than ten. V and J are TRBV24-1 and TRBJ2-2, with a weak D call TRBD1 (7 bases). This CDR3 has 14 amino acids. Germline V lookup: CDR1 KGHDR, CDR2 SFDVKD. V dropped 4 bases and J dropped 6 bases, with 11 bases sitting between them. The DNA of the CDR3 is TGTGCCACCAGTGAAACAGGGGAGGCCGGGGAGCTGTTTTTT. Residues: CATSETGEAGELFF.

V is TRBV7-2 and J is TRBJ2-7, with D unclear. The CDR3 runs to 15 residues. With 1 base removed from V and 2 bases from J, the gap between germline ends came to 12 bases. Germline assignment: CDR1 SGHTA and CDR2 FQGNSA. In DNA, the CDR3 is TGTGCCAGCAGCTTAGGGGCGTCAGTTACCTACGAGCAGTACTTC. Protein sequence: CASSLGASVTYEQYF.

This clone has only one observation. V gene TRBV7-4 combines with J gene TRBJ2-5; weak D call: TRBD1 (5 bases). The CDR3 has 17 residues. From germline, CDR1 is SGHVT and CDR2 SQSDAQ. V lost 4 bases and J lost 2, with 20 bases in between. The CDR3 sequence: CASSSRPRGIRQETQYF. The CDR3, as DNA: TGTGCCAGCAGCTCCCGGCCAAGGGGAATAAGACAAGAGACCCAGTACTTC.

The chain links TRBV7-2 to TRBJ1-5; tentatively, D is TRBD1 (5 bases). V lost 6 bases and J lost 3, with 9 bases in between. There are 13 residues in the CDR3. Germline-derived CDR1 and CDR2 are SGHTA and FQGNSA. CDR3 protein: CASRRQNNQPQHF. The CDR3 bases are TGTGCCAGCAGAAGACAGAACAATCAGCCCCAGCATTTT.

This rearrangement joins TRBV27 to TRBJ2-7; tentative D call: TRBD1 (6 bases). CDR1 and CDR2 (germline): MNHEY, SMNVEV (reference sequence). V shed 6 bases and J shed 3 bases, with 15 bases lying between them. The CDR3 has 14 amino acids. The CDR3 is CASSLSGTSYEQYF. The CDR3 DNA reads TGTGCCAGCAGCCTCTCCGGGACAAGCTACGAGCAGTACTTC.

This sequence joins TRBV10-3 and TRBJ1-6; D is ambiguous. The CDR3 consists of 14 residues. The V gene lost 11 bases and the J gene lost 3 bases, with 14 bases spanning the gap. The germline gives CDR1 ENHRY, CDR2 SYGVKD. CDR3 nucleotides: TGTGCCGCAACGGACGGGGACTATAATTCACCCCTCCACTTT. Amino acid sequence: CAATDGDYNSPLHF.

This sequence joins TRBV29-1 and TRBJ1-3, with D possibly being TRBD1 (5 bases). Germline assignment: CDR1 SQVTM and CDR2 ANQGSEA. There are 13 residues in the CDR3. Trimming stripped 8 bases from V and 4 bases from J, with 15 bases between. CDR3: CSTTEAGGNTIYF. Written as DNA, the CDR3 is TGCAGCACTACGGAGGCAGGGGGAAACACCATATATTTT.

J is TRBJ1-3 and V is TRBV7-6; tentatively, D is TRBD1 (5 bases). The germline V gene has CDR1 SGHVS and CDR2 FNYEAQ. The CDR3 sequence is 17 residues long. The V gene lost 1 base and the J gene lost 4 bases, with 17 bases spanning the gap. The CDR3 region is CASSLEPAGTRGNTIYF. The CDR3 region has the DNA TGTGCCAGCAGCTTAGAACCGGCCGGGACGAGGGGAAACACCATATATTTT.